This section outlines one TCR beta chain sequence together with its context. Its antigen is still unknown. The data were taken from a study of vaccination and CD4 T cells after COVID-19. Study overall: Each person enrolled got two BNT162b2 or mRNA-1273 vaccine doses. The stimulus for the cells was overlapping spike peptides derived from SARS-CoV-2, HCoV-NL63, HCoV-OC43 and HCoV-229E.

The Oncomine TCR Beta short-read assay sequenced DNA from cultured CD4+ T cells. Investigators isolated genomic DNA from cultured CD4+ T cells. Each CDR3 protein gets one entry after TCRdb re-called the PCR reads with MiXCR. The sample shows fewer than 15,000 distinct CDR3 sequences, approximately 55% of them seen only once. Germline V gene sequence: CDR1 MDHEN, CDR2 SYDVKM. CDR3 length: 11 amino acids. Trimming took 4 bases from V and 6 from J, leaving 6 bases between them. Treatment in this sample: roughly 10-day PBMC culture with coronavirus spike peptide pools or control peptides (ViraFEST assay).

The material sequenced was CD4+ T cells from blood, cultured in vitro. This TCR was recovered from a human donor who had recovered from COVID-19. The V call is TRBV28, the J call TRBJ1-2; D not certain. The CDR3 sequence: CASSWADGYTF. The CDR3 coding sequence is TGTGCCAGCAGTTGGGCGGATGGCTACACCTTC.